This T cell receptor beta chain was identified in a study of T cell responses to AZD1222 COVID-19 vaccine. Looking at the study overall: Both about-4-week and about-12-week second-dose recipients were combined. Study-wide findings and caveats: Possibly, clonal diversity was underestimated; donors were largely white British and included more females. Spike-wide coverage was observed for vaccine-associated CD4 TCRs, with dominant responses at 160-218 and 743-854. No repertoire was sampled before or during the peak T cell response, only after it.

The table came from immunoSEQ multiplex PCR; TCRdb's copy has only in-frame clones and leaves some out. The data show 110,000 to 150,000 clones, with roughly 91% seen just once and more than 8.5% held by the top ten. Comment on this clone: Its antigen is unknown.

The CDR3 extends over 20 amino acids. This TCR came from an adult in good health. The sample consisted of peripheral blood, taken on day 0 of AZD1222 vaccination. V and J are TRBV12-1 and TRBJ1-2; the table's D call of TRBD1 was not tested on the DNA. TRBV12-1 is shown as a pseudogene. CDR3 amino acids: CASSFFGHHPTTDVAYGYTF. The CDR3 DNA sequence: TGTGCCAGCAGCTTTTTCGGACACCATCCTACAACGGACGTGGCCTATGGCTACACCTTC.